Each of the 27 T cell receptor beta chains below was sequenced from the same sample in a study of T cell responses to AZD1222 COVID-19 vaccine. The table came from immunoSEQ multiplex PCR; TCRdb's copy has only in-frame clones and leaves some out. In the table there are 150,000 to 160,000 clones, about nine tenths of which are singletons. The sequencing here drew on peripheral blood, taken 28 days after the second AZD1222 dose. These receptors came from an adult who received the AZD1222 COVID-19 vaccine.

This rearrangement joins TRBV9 to TRBJ2-1; 12 bases match TRBD2. The CDR3 consists of 14 residues. Per germline, CDR1 SGDLS and CDR2 YYNGEE. V shed 0 bases and J 9 bases; nucleotides not matched to a gene: 1. This chain's CDR3 is CASSVVLAGGEQFF. In DNA form, the CDR3 reads TGTGCCAGCAGCGTAGTACTAGCGGGGGGTGAGCAGTTCTTC.

This clone was detected only a few times. The gene calls are TRBV5-5 and TRBJ2-1; TRBD1 matches 9 bases. The CDR3 runs to 18 residues. With V trimmed by 3 bases and J by 5 bases, 15 bases remained unmatched. The V gene's germline CDR1 is SGHKS and CDR2 YYEKEE (reference sequence). The CDR3 region is CASSSKFRDRVLNNEQFF. The CDR3 coding sequence is TGTGCCAGCAGCTCCAAATTCCGGGACAGGGTACTTAACAATGAGCAGTTCTTC.

This clone was found once. The chain carries TRBV28 and TRBJ2-1; 8 bases agree with TRBD1. In germline, CDR1 is MDHEN, CDR2 SYDVKM. The junction had 7 bases not matched to a gene; V was cut back by 7 bases and J by 2 bases. This CDR3 has 15 residues. DNA for the CDR3: TGTGCCAGCAAAGAACAGGGGGTCGCCTACAATGAGCAGTTCTTC. Translated: CASKEQGVAYNEQFF.

This rearrangement joins TRBV3-1 (or the pseudogene TRBV3-2) to TRBJ1-1; 9 nucleotides agree with TRBD1. From germline, CDR1 is LGHDT and CDR2 YNNKEL (reference sequence). The CDR3 totals 14 residues. V was clipped by 0 bases and J by 8 bases; unmatched bases: 4. The CDR3 sequence: CASSQEGTGQEAFF. In nucleotides, the CDR3 is TGTGCCAGCAGCCAAGAAGGGACAGGGCAAGAAGCTTTCTTT.

This rearrangement joins TRBV19 to TRBJ1-2, with D unclear. Trimming took 3 bases from V and 4 from J, leaving 9 bases between them. This CDR3 region has 13 residues. Per germline, CDR1 LNHDA and CDR2 SQIVND (reference sequence). DNA for the CDR3: TGTGCCAGTAGTATGGTGGGTCCCTATGGCTACACCTTC. This codes for CASSMVGPYGYTF.

The V gene is TRBV6-1, the J gene TRBJ2-5; possibly TRBD1 for D (5 bases). The V end lost 7 bases, the J end lost 3 bases, and 15 bases lay between the germline ends. Germline V CDR1 and CDR2: MNHNS, SASEGT. CDR3 length equals 14 residues. CDR3 residues: CASTQRGREETQYF. The CDR3 DNA reads as TGTGCCAGCACCCAACGAGGCAGGGAAGAGACCCAGTACTTC.

The chain employs TRBV2 and TRBJ1-1; no reliable D call. The CDR3 has 13 amino acids. Germline-derived CDR1 and CDR2 are SNHLY and FYNNEI. V lost 6 bases and J 0 bases, leaving 8 bases between the germline ends. The CDR3 DNA reads TGTGCCAGCAGGCCCACGTTGAACACTGAAGCTTTCTTT. Translating gives CASRPTLNTEAFF. Full variable domain (rest looked up from reference TRBV2 and TRBJ1-1): EPEVTQTPSHQVTQMGQEVILRCVPISNHLYFYWYRQILGQKVEFLVSFYNNEISEKSEIFDDQFSVERPDGSNFTLKIRSTKLEDSAMYFCASRPTLNTEAFFGQGTRLTVV.

J is TRBJ1-1 and V is TRBV5-5; D is undetermined. Germline V gives CDR1 SGHKS, CDR2 YYEKEE (reference sequence). The CDR3 is 14 amino acids. Trimming took off 4 bases at V and 1 base at J, with 11 bases between the two ends. CDR3 region: CASSHYLENTEAFF. CDR3 DNA sequence: TGTGCCAGCAGCCATTATTTAGAGAACACTGAAGCTTTCTTT.

The chain couples TRBV28 to TRBJ2-5; D is unresolved. There are 13 residues in the CDR3. With 3 bases removed from V and 1 base from J, the gap between germline ends came to 6 bases. Germline loops: CDR1 MDHEN, CDR2 SYDVKM. CDR3 sequence: CASSFIAQETQYF. The CDR3 nucleotides are TGTGCCAGCAGTTTTATAGCCCAAGAGACCCAGTACTTC.

The chain recombines TRBV6-2 or TRBV6-3 with TRBJ2-7, with 7 bases that match TRBD1. Unmatched junction bases numbered 4, after V lost 0 bases and J lost 2 bases. The CDR3 length is 15 residues. The germline CDR1 and CDR2 sequences are MNHEY and SVGEGT. The CDR3: CASSYSLGQTYEQYF. The CDR3, as DNA: TGTGCCAGCAGTTACTCGTTGGGACAGACCTACGAGCAGTACTTC.

This chain joins TRBV2 and TRBJ1-4; 10 bases match TRBD1. The CDR3 has 17 amino acids. With V trimmed by 5 bases and J by 5 bases, 11 bases remained unmatched. The V gene's germline CDR1 is SNHLY and CDR2 FYNNEI. The CDR3 is CASSPRDRGFRNEKLFF. As DNA, the CDR3 is TGTGCCAGCAGTCCGAGGGACAGGGGCTTCAGGAATGAAAAACTGTTTTTT.

The chain has TRBV7-2 and TRBJ1-6; 11 bases line up with TRBD1. The V and J ends lost 0 bases and 4 bases, in that order; junction bases with no gene match: 2. Germline CDR1 SGHTA, CDR2 FQGNSA. The CDR3 extends over 17 amino acids. For the CDR3, the DNA is TGTGCCAGCAGCTTAGCGGGGACAGGGGGTTATAATTCACCCCTCCACTTT. Translation: CASSLAGTGGYNSPLHF.

V gene TRBV19 combines with J gene TRBJ2-3; D tentatively fits TRBD1 or TRBD2 (6 bases each). The CDR3 is made up of 15 amino acids. The germline CDR1 and CDR2 sequences are LNHDA and SQIVND (reference sequence). V lost 3 bases and J lost 0, with 10 bases in between. As DNA, the CDR3 is TGTGCCAGTAGTATGGGGGGCCTAAGCACAGATACGCAGTATTTT. Amino acids: CASSMGGLSTDTQYF. Full variable domain (missing parts from reference TRBV19 and TRBJ2-3): DGGITQSPKYLFRKEGQNVTLSCEQNLNHDAMYWYRQDPGQGLRLIYYSQIVNDFQKGDIAEGYSVSREKKESFPLTVTSAQKNPTAFYLCASSMGGLSTDTQYFGPGTRLTVL.

The CDR3 loop reads CASSYSAIAAFEDTQYF. CDR3 coding DNA: TGTGCCAGCAGCTATTCCGCGATAGCGGCCTTCGAGGATACGCAGTATTTT. This chain joins TRBV7-9 and TRBJ2-3; weak D call: TRBD2 (6 bases). CDR1 SEHNR and CDR2 FQNEAQ come from the germline V gene (reference sequence). The CDR3 has 17 amino acids. Trimming removed 4 bases at V and 6 bases at J, with 23 bases between.

This clone was recorded only once. The CDR3 is CASSIGDRSSYNEQFF. The CDR3 DNA follows: TGTGCCAGTAGTATCGGCGATAGGAGCTCCTACAATGAGCAGTTCTTC. The chain employs TRBV19 and TRBJ2-1, with D hard to call. The CDR3 runs 16 residues. Looked up from germline, CDR1 is LNHDA and CDR2 is SQIVND (reference sequence). Trimming stripped 3 bases from V and 0 bases from J, with 12 bases between.

V usage is TRBV4-3 and J usage is TRBJ2-2, with 9 nucleotides matching TRBD2. The J segment lost 2 bases and the V segment lost 0 bases, leaving 7 bases of the junction unmatched. The length of the CDR3 is 18 residues. Germline CDR1 is LGHNA and CDR2 is YSLEER. The CDR3 here is CASSQDGGLAANTGELFF. CDR3 nucleotides: TGCGCCAGCAGCCAAGATGGGGGACTAGCAGCTAACACCGGGGAGCTGTTTTTT.

The chain uses TRBV11-2 and TRBJ2-2; 11 nucleotides align to TRBD2. The germline gives CDR1 SGHAT, CDR2 FQNNGV. V lost 5 bases and J lost 7; bases outside the gene matches: 6. The CDR3 covers 15 residues. CDR3 bases: TGTGCCAGCAGCGCGGGACTAGCGGCCTACGGGGAGCTGTTTTTT. Its protein product is CASSAGLAAYGELFF.

This clone occurred once. The chain carries TRBV27 and TRBJ1-5; D perhaps matches TRBD1 (5 bases). From germline, CDR1 is MNHEY and CDR2 SMNVEV (reference sequence). V lost 10 bases to trimming and J lost 11 bases, with 21 bases between them. CDR3 size: 13 residues. The CDR3 DNA follows: TGTGCCACCAGGGACGGCCTGGTAGAGGCCCAGCATTTT. The encoded protein is CATRDGLVEAQHF.

The rearrangement joins TRBV29-1 to TRBJ1-1; D may be TRBD1 (6 bases). The CDR3 extends over 13 amino acids. Germline CDR1 reads SQVTM; CDR2 reads ANQGSEA. V lost 7 bases and J lost 7, with 19 bases in between. This CDR3 reads CSARNRDRNEAFF. As DNA, the CDR3 is TGCAGCGCCCGCAACAGGGATAGGAATGAAGCTTTCTTT.

J is TRBJ1-2 and V is TRBV2; D may be TRBD1 (5 bases). Trimming pared 4 bases from V and 6 bases from J, leaving 12 bases between. CDR3 length: 13 residues. The germline CDR1 and CDR2 sequences are SNHLY and FYNNEI. The CDR3 sequence: CASSVETENGYTF. The CDR3 nucleotides read TGTGCCAGCAGTGTGGAGACAGAGAATGGCTACACCTTC.

This sequence joins TRBV7-9 and TRBJ1-4; 8 bases line up with TRBD1. Trimming took 1 base from V and 8 from J; bases not matched to a gene: 6. Germline lookup yields CDR1 SEHNR and CDR2 FQNEAQ (reference sequence). The CDR3 loop spans 15 amino acids. As DNA, the CDR3 is TGTGCCAGCAGCTTAGGGACAGGGATAGGGGAAAAACTGTTTTTT. Protein product: CASSLGTGIGEKLFF.

This chain links TRBV28 with TRBJ2-1; D might be TRBD2 (5 bases). Trimming took 3 bases from V and 9 from J, leaving 15 bases between them. CDR3 length: 14 residues. Germline V gene sequence: CDR1 MDHEN, CDR2 SYDVKM. The CDR3 coding sequence is TGTGCCAGCAGTTTTTATACCCCCGCGGGTGAGCAGTTCTTC. Encoded protein: CASSFYTPAGEQFF.

V is TRBV6-1 and J is TRBJ1-1; 11 bases are a match to TRBD1. The V segment lost 3 bases and the J segment 10 bases; nucleotides outside the gene matches: 10. This CDR3 contains 15 residues. In germline, CDR1 is MNHNS, CDR2 SASEGT. The CDR3 sequence: CASSDPDRGRVSAFF. CDR3 coding DNA: TGTGCCAGCAGTGACCCGGACAGGGGGCGAGTGTCAGCTTTCTTT.

The chain carries TRBV30 and TRBJ2-7, with 8 bases that match TRBD2. The germline CDR1 and CDR2 sequences are GTSNPN and SVGIG (reference sequence). With 0 bases clipped from V and 2 bases from J, the junction kept 12 bases outside the gene matches. The CDR3 is 17 amino acids. CDR3 nucleotide sequence: TGTGCCTGGAGTGTACCTCCCCGACTAGCGCGAACCTACGAGCAGTACTTC. It translates to CAWSVPPRLARTYEQYF. Based on the CDR3 plus reference TRBV30 and TRBJ2-7, the full variable domain is SQTIHQWPATLVQPVGSPLSLECTVEGTSNPNLYWYRQAAGRGLQLLFYSVGIGQISSEVPQNLSASRPQDRQFILSSKKLLLSDSGFYLCAWSVPPRLARTYEQYFGPGTRLTVT.

This rearrangement joins TRBV3-1 (or the pseudogene TRBV3-2) to TRBJ1-6; 7 bases fit TRBD1. Germline trimming cut 3 bases from V and 8 bases from J; bases unmatched to any gene: 1. The germline gives CDR1 LGHDT, CDR2 YNNKEL (reference sequence). The CDR3 length is 13 residues. The CDR3 DNA sequence: TGTGCCAGCAGCCACGGACAGGATTCACCCCTCCACTTT. It codes for CASSHGQDSPLHF.

CDR3 coding DNA: TGTGCCAGCAGTTTAGGGGGGGCGAGGTACGAGCAGTACTTC. Translated, it gives CASSLGGARYEQYF. This chain connects TRBV28 to TRBJ2-7, with a possible D match to TRBD2 (7 bases). V was pared by 2 bases and J by 4 bases, with 12 bases between. The germline V gene encodes CDR1 MDHEN and CDR2 SYDVKM. The CDR3 is 14 residues long.

This clone showed up just once. The V and J genes are TRBV5-4 and TRBJ1-2; 11 bases agree with TRBD1. The junction had 6 bases not matched to a gene; V was cut back by 4 bases and J by 4 bases. CDR3 length equals 15 residues. Germline assignment: CDR1 SGHNT and CDR2 YYREEE (reference sequence). CDR3 in amino acids: CASSAGQGEVYGYTF. CDR3 nucleotide sequence: TGTGCCAGCAGCGCGGGACAGGGGGAGGTCTATGGCTACACCTTC.